What follows describes a single TCR beta chain. Its antigen is unknown. The source of the sample is a study of OX40 agonist ivuxolimab in advanced cancers. V was clipped by 2 bases and J by 1 base; unmatched bases: 4. The CDR3 totals 15 residues. Germline V CDR1 and CDR2: MNHEY, SVGAGI. Libraries were prepared by immunoSEQ multiplex PCR; TCRdb keeps only in-frame clonotypes and omits some of them. The sample lists about 65,000 clones, around 90% seen once, with 0.8% to 1.2% in the top ten. Findings and limits, study-wide: Those patients achieving a partial response at 0.1-3.0 mg/kg showed among the lowest clonal expansion.

The sample was CD4+ or CD8+ T cells sorted from blood, taken in a trial of the OX40 agonist ivuxolimab. The chain recombines TRBV6-5 with TRBJ1-1; 7 bases map to TRBD1. The clonotype comes from an adult with an advanced solid tumor such as melanoma, head and neck, liver or kidney cancer. The CDR3 DNA reads TGTGCCAGCAGTTACGCTCGACAGGGGAACACTGAAGCTTTCTTT. Its protein product is CASSYARQGNTEAFF.